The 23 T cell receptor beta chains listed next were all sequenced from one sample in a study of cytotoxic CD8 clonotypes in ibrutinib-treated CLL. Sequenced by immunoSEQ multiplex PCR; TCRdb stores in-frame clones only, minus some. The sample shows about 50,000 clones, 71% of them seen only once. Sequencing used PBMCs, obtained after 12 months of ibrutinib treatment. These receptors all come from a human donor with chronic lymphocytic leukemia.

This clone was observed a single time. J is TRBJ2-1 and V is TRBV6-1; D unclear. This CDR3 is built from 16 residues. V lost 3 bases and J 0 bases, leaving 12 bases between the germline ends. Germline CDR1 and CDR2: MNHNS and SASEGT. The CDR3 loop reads CASSDGGILSYNEQFF. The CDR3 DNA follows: TGTGCCAGCAGTGATGGTGGCATCCTCTCCTACAATGAGCAGTTCTTC.

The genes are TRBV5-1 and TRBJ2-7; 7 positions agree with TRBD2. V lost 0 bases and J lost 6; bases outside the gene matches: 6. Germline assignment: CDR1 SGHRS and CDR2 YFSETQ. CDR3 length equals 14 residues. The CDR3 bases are TGCGCCAGCAGCTTGGGAAGACTAGCAGGCGAGCAGTACTTC. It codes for CASSLGRLAGEQYF.

CDR3: CASSLEDRFYEQYF. The CDR3 DNA is TGTGCCAGCAGCTTAGAGGACAGGTTCTACGAGCAGTACTTC. The rearrangement joins TRBV7-6 to TRBJ2-7, with 7 bases fitting TRBD1. Per the germline V gene, CDR1 is SGHVS and CDR2 is FNYEAQ. This CDR3 contains 14 residues. V shed 1 base and J 3 bases; nucleotides not matched to a gene: 3.

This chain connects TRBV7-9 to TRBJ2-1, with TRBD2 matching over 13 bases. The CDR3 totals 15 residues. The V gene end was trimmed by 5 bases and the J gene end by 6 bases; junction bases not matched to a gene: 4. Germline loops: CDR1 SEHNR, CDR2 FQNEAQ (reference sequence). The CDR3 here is CASSRTSGSLNEQFF. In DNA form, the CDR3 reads TGTGCCAGCAGCCGGACTAGCGGGAGTCTCAATGAGCAGTTCTTC.

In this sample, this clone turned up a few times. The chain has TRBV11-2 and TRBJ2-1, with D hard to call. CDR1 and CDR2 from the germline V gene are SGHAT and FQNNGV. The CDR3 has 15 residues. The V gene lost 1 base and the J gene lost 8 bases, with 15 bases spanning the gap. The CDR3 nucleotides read TGTGCCAGCAGCTTAGGAGTGGCCCCCCCTCATGAGCAGTTCTTC. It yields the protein CASSLGVAPPHEQFF.

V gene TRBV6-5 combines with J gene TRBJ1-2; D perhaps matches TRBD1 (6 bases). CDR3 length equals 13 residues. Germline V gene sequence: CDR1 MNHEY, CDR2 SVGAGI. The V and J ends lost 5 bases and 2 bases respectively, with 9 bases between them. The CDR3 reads CASSRGGNYGYTF. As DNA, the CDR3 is TGTGCCAGCAGTAGGGGGGGGAACTATGGCTACACCTTC.

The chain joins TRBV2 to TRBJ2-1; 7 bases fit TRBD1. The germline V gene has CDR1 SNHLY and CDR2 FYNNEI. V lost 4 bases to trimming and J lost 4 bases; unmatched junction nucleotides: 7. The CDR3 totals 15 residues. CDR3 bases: TGTGCCAGCAGTGCACGGGACAGTCCTTACAATGAGCAGTTCTTC. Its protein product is CASSARDSPYNEQFF.

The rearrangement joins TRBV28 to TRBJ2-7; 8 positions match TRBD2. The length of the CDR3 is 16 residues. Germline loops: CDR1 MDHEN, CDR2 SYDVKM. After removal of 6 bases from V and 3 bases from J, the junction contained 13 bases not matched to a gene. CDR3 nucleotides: TGTGCCAGCAGCCCCACTAATCGGGGGGGGATCTACGAGCAGTACTTC. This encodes CASSPTNRGGIYEQYF.

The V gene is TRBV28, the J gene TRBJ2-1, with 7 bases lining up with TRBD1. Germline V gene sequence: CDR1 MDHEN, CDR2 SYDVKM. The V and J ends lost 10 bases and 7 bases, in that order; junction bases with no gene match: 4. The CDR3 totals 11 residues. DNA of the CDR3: TGTGCCATACAGGGGTTTAATGAGCAGTTCTTC. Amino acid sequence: CAIQGFNEQFF.

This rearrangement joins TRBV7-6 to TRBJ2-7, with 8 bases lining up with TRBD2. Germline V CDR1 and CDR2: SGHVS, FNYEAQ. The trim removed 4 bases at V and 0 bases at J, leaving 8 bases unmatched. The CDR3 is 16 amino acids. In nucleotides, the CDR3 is TGTGCCAGCAGCTCTCGGTCGGGAGGGAGCTCCTACGAGCAGTACTTC. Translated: CASSSRSGGSSYEQYF.

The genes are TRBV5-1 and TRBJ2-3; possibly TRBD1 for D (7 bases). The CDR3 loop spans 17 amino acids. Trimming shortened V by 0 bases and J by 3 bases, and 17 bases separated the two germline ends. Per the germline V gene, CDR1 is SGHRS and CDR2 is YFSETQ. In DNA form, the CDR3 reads TGCGCCAGCAGCTTGGCAAGGGGGCGGGATCTAACAGATACGCAGTATTTT. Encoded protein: CASSLARGRDLTDTQYF.

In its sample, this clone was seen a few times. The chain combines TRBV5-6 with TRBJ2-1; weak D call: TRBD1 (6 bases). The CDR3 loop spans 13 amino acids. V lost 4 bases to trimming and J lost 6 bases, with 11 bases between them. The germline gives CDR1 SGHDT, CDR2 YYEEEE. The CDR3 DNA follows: TGTGCCAGCAGCCGGGACACCGTCAATGAGCAGTTCTTC. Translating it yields CASSRDTVNEQFF. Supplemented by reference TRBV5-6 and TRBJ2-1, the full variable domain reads DAGVTQSPTHLIKTRGQQVTLRCSPKSGHDTVSWYQQALGQGPQFIFQYYEEEERQRGNFPDRFSGHQFPNYSSELNVNALLLGDSALYLCASSRDTVNEQFFGPGTRLTVL.

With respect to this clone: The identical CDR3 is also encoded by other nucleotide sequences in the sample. The DNA for the CDR3 is TGTGCCAGCAGTTTTATCACCGGGGAGCTGTTTTTT. This translates into CASSFITGELFF. The chain employs TRBV28 and TRBJ2-2; unclear D gene. Trimming pared 3 bases from V and 4 bases from J, leaving 3 bases between. CDR3 length: 12 amino acids. Germline lookup yields CDR1 MDHEN and CDR2 SYDVKM.

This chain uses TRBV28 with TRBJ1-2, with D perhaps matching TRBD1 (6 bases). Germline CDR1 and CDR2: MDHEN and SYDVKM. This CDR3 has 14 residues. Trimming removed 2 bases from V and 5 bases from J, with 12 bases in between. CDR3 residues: CASSLGQRQYGYTF. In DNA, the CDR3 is TGTGCCAGCAGTTTAGGACAGCGGCAATATGGCTACACCTTC.

DNA for the CDR3: TGTGCCAGCAGACAGGGGGCTGAAGCTTTCTTT. This gives the protein CASRQGAEAFF. The chain joins TRBV5-4 to TRBJ1-1; TRBD1 matches at 8 bases. This CDR3 contains 11 residues. With V trimmed by 5 bases and J by 6 bases, 0 bases remained unmatched. CDR1 and CDR2 (germline): SGHNT, YYREEE (reference sequence).

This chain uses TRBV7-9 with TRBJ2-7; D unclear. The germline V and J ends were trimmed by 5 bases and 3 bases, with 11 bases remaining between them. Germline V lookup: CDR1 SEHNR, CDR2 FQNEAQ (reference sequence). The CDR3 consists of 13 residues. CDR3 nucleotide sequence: TGTGCCAGCAGCACCGGATCTAGCTACGAGCAGTACTTC. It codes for CASSTGSSYEQYF.

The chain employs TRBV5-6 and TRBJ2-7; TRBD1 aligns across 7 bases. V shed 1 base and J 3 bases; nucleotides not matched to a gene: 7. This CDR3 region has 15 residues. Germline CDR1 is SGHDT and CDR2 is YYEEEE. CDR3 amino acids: CASSLLGTANYEQYF. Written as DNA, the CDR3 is TGTGCCAGCAGCTTGTTAGGGACAGCGAACTACGAGCAGTACTTC.

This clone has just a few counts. The CDR3 loop is CASSRTGDRNEQFF. The CDR3 nucleotides are TGTGCCAGTAGTCGGACAGGGGATAGGAATGAGCAGTTCTTC. The chain joins TRBV19 to TRBJ2-1, with 9 positions matching TRBD1. Trimming cost V 5 bases and J 7 bases; bases outside gene matches: 6. CDR3 length equals 14 residues. Germline V lookup: CDR1 LNHDA, CDR2 SQIVND (reference sequence).

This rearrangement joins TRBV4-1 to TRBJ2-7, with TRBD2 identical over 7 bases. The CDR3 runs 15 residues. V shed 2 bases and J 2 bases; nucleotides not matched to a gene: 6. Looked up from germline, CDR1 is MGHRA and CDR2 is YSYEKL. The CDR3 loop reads CASSQNSGSTYEQYF. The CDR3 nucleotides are TGCGCCAGCAGCCAAAATAGCGGGTCCACCTACGAGCAGTACTTC.

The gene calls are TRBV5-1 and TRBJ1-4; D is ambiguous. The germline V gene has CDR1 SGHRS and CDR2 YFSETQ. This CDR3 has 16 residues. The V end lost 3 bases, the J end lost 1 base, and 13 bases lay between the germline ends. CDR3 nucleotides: TGCGCCAGCAGCTCAGGAAGTAGAGTAACTAATGAAAAACTGTTTTTT. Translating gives CASSSGSRVTNEKLFF.

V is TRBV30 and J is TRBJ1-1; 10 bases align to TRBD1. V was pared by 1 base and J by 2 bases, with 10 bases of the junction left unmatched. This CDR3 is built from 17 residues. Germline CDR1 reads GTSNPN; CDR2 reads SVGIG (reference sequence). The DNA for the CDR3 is TGTGCCTGGAGTGCAACAATTGGACAGGGGGTAAACACTGAAGCTTTCTTT. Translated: CAWSATIGQGVNTEAFF.

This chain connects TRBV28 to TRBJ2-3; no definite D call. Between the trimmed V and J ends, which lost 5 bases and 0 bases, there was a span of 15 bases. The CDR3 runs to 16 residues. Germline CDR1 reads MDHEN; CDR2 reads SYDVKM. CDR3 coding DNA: TGTGCCAGCAGTCCCCGTCGCCTCGCTAGCACAGATACGCAGTATTTT. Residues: CASSPRRLASTDTQYF.

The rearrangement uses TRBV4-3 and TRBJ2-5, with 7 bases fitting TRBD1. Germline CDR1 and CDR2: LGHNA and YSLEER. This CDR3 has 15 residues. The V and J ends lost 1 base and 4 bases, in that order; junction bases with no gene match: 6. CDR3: CASSQGQGLGETQYF. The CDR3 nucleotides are TGCGCCAGCAGCCAAGGACAGGGTTTGGGAGAGACCCAGTACTTC.